The sequence of this T cell receptor (beta chain) was determined in a study of response to subunit inactivated influenza vaccine. Study-wide results and caveats: The authors suggested that every seasonal influenza vaccination recruits few new T cells.

This clonotype was found many times. As yet, its antigen is unknown. TCRdb passed the RT-PCR reads through MiXCR, listing each CDR3 protein once. The top ten hold approximately 13% of the sample, which has 450,000 to 600,000 distinct CDR3 sequences, roughly 8.2% seen once. The TCR originated in a man in his fifties or sixties who received an inactivated influenza vaccine. The material was PBMCs from blood, obtained roughly 24 months after vaccination.

The CDR3: CASSIGTANYNEQFF. DNA for the CDR3: TGCGCCAGCAGCATCGGGACAGCCAATTACAATGAGCAGTTCTTC. J is TRBJ2-1 and V is TRBV5-1, with 7 positions matching TRBD1. J lost 4 bases, V lost 4 bases, and 8 bases had no gene match. This CDR3 spans 15 amino acids. CDR1 and CDR2 from the germline V gene are SGHRS and YFSETQ.